Listed below are T cell receptor beta chains from one sample, sequenced in a study of identifying expanded T cells in peripheral blood. Here immunoSEQ multiplex PCR was the method, and the copy in TCRdb shows in-frame clones only, minus some. The sample lists around 85,000 clones, 75% to 90% occurring once. Sequenced sample: blood. These receptors came from a person aged 18-70 years in good health. The CDR3 runs from the conserved cysteine through the conserved F or W. The D gene is left open where the match is weak. Only some rows state a clone size, as once, few, many or a class for expanded clones.

v_call,clone_size,j_call,d_call,cdr3_aa,cdr3_nt
TRBV10-3,NA,TRBJ2-3,TRBD2,CAVAGGNPGEDTQYF,TGTGCCGTAGCGGGGGGGAACCCGGGGGAAGATACGCAGTATTTT
TRBV7-3,NA,TRBJ2-2,TRBD2,CASSLTLAAGGGELFF,TGTGCCAGCAGCTTAACACTAGCGGCCGGGGGCGGGGAGCTGTTTTTT
TRBV28,NA,TRBJ2-7,TRBD1,CASRDRGKHYEQYF,TGTGCCAGCAGAGACAGGGGTAAACACTACGAGCAGTACTTC
TRBV28,NA,TRBJ2-1,TRBD1,CASTQGADYNEQFF,TGTGCCAGCACCCAGGGGGCCGACTACAATGAGCAGTTCTTC
TRBV6-5,NA,TRBJ1-2,NA,CASGPGLRNYGYTF,TGTGCCAGCGGACCGGGACTCCGTAACTATGGCTACACCTTC
TRBV19,NA,TRBJ2-1,TRBD2,CASSIRSGGAGNEQFF,TGTGCCAGTAGTATCCGAAGCGGGGGGGCCGGAAATGAGCAGTTCTTC
TRBV4-3,NA,TRBJ1-4,NA,CASSQDLPRPRGSNEKLFF,TGCGCCAGCAGCCAAGATCTCCCGCGACCGAGGGGTAGCAATGAAAAACTGTTTTTT
TRBV4-1,NA,TRBJ2-7,NA,CASSLWIGTYEQYF,TGCGCCAGCAGCCTGTGGATTGGAACCTACGAGCAGTACTTC
TRBV19,NA,TRBJ1-1,NA,CASSSGYYTEAFF,TGTGCCAGTAGTTCGGGCTATTACACTGAAGCTTTCTTT
TRBV6-6,NA,TRBJ2-2,TRBD1,CTSTSGQGTTGELFF,TGTACCAGCACTTCAGGACAGGGAACTACCGGGGAGCTGTTTTTT
TRBV19,NA,TRBJ1-1,NA,CASSMTASMNTEAFF,TGTGCCAGTAGTATGACAGCCAGCATGAACACTGAAGCTTTCTTT
TRBV9,once,TRBJ2-1,TRBD2,CASSVSAGVGNEQFF,TGTGCCAGCAGCGTTTCGGCGGGAGTGGGGAATGAGCAGTTCTTC
TRBV2,NA,TRBJ1-2,NA,CASIPTPVSYGYTF,TGTGCCAGCATCCCAACCCCGGTCTCCTATGGCTACACCTTC
TRBV2,NA,TRBJ2-5,NA,CASSVERQETQYF,TGTGCCAGCAGTGTGGAGCGTCAAGAGACCCAGTACTTC
TRBV11-1,NA,TRBJ2-1,NA,CASSFGLPNEQFF,TGTGCCAGCAGCTTCGGGCTTCCCAATGAGCAGTTCTTC
TRBV28,NA,TRBJ2-7,NA,CASTPSGDYEQYF,TGTGCCAGCACCCCGTCGGGGGACTACGAGCAGTACTTC
TRBV14,NA,TRBJ2-1,NA,CASSQDRGTLSYNEQFF,TGTGCCAGCAGCCAAGATCGAGGGACTTTGTCCTACAATGAGCAGTTCTTC
TRBV11-2,NA,TRBJ2-2,NA,CASSLTPGELFF,TGTGCCAGCAGCTTAACTCCCGGGGAGCTGTTTTTT
TRBV12-5,NA,TRBJ2-3,TRBD2,CASGLGGRTSLTDTQYF,TGTGCTAGTGGTTTGGGAGGGAGGACTAGTCTCACAGATACGCAGTATTTT
TRBV30,NA,TRBJ1-6,NA,CAWTGRRNLPLHF,TGTGCCTGGACAGGACGGCGGAATTTGCCCCTCCACTTT
TRBV5-1,once,TRBJ1-1,NA,CASSPPESGAEAFF,TGCGCCAGCAGCCCACCCGAATCGGGTGCTGAAGCTTTCTTT
TRBV19,NA,TRBJ1-1,TRBD1,CASSLQGVNTEAFF,TGTGCCAGTAGCCTACAGGGGGTGAACACTGAAGCTTTCTTT
TRBV5-4,NA,TRBJ2-7,NA,CASSRTDEQYF,TGTGCCAGCAGCAGGACGGACGAGCAGTACTTC
TRBV2,NA,TRBJ2-3,TRBD2,CANQREGRGTDTQYF,TGTGCCAACCAGCGGGAGGGCCGGGGGACAGATACGCAGTATTTT
TRBV5-1,NA,TRBJ2-2,NA,CASSLAYRSGELFF,TGCGCCAGCAGCTTGGCCTACCGATCCGGGGAGCTGTTTTTT
TRBV12-5,NA,TRBJ2-5,NA,CASGSFSPETQYF,TGTGCTAGTGGTTCCTTTAGTCCCGAGACCCAGTACTTC
TRBV2,NA,TRBJ1-2,NA,CASSEETGPYGYTF,TGTGCCAGCAGTGAAGAAACAGGGCCCTATGGCTACACCTTC
TRBV5-4,NA,TRBJ2-3,NA,CASSPRGRSSTDTQYF,TGTGCCAGCAGCCCTCGGGGACGTTCGAGCACAGATACGCAGTATTTT
TRBV7-2,NA,TRBJ1-5,NA,CASSLTRASNQPQHF,TGTGCCAGCAGCTTAACAAGGGCTAGCAATCAGCCCCAGCATTTT
TRBV29-1,NA,TRBJ1-2,TRBD1,CSVAGQEKSGYGYTF,TGCAGCGTTGCCGGACAGGAGAAAAGTGGGTATGGCTACACCTTC
TRBV28,NA,TRBJ2-5,TRBD2,CASSFIGGTSGRDQETQYF,TGTGCCAGCAGTTTTATAGGGGGAACTAGCGGGAGAGACCAAGAGACCCAGTACTTC